A single sample gave rise to the 12 T cell receptor beta chains below, sequenced in a study of blood T cell repertoires in COVID-19. The table came from immunoSEQ multiplex PCR; TCRdb's copy has only in-frame clones and leaves some out. The sample consists of nearly 300,000 clones, about 90% of them appearing once. Material for sequencing was PBMCs or T cells enriched from blood (not recorded which). The receptors were gathered from a woman aged 50 to 60 who had been exposed to COVID-19.

The chain employs TRBV5-1 and TRBJ1-2, with D maybe TRBD1 (6 bases). CDR1 is SGHRS and CDR2 is YFSETQ in the germline V gene. The CDR3 loop spans 16 amino acids. V dropped 2 bases and J dropped 4 bases, with 18 bases sitting between them. CDR3 sequence (DNA): TGCGCCAGCAGCTTAGGTTTGGCGGACAGCCGCTATGGCTACACCTTC. Translating it yields CASSLGLADSRYGYTF.

The rearrangement uses TRBV4-1 and TRBJ1-4; maybe TRBD1 (6 bases). Germline-derived CDR1 and CDR2 are MGHRA and YSYEKL. Between the trimmed V and J ends, which lost 1 base and 3 bases, there was a span of 6 bases. There are 14 residues in the CDR3. The CDR3 loop is CASSQAGANEKLFF. Written as DNA, the CDR3 is TGCGCCAGCAGCCAAGCAGGGGCTAATGAAAAACTGTTTTTT.

The rearrangement joins TRBV9 to TRBJ2-7; 7 bases match TRBD2. Germline-derived CDR1 and CDR2 are SGDLS and YYNGEE. Trimming cost V 2 bases and J 0 bases; bases outside gene matches: 5. The CDR3 spans 15 residues. Written as DNA, the CDR3 is TGTGCCAGCAGCGTGGGGCGGGGGAACTCCTACGAGCAGTACTTC. Translating gives CASSVGRGNSYEQYF. Supplemented by reference TRBV9 and TRBJ2-7, the full variable domain reads DSGVTQTPKHLITATGQRVTLRCSPRSGDLSVYWYQQSLDQGLQFLIQYYNGEERAKGNILERFSAQQFPDLHSELNLSSLELGDSALYFCASSVGRGNSYEQYFGPGTRLTVT.

This clone was seen once. V and J are TRBV12-3 or TRBV12-4 and TRBJ1-6; TRBD1 agrees at 7 bases. V dropped 6 bases and J dropped 7; count of bases not matched to a gene: 3. This CDR3 region has 13 residues. CDR3 sequence reads: CASRGTANSPLHF. The CDR3 bases are TGTGCCAGCAGGGGGACAGCCAATTCACCCCTCCACTTT.

The V call is TRBV5-6, the J call TRBJ2-1; TRBD1 matches 10 bases. Trimming took 2 bases from V and 4 from J; bases not matched to a gene: 3. This CDR3 comprises 15 residues. Germline loops: CDR1 SGHDT, CDR2 YYEEEE. The CDR3 DNA reads TGTGCCAGCAGCTTAGGACAGGGGGGGTACAATGAGCAGTTCTTC. It yields the protein CASSLGQGGYNEQFF.

This chain uses TRBV14 with TRBJ1-1; D remains unclear. There are 13 residues in the CDR3. The V end lost 4 bases, the J end lost 1 base, and 7 bases lay between the germline ends. Germline CDR1 SGHDN, CDR2 FVKESK. CDR3 sequence reads: CASSLQQNTEAFF. The CDR3 DNA is TGTGCCAGCAGCCTCCAACAGAACACTGAAGCTTTCTTT.

V is TRBV27 and J is TRBJ2-6; D is unclear. V was cut by 3 bases and J by 2 bases, with 2 bases left in between. Per the germline V gene, CDR1 is MNHEY and CDR2 is SMNVEV (reference sequence). CDR3 length: 13 amino acids. As DNA, the CDR3 is TGTGCCAGCAGTTTTACTGGGGCCAACGTCCTGACTTTC. Translating it yields CASSFTGANVLTF.

This rearrangement joins TRBV7-2 to TRBJ2-1; D call uncertain. V shed 3 bases and J shed 6 bases, with 12 bases lying between them. CDR3 length equals 14 residues. Germline V gene lookup returns CDR1 SGHTA and CDR2 FQGNSA. CDR3 nucleotides: TGTGCCAGCAGCTTTTACCCCAGCGTCAATGAGCAGTTCTTC. Amino acid sequence: CASSFYPSVNEQFF. Full variable domain (missing parts from reference TRBV7-2 and TRBJ2-1): GAGVSQSPSNKVTEKGKDVELRCDPISGHTALYWYRQSLGQGLEFLIYFQGNSAPDKSGLPSDRFSAERTGGSVSTLTIQRTQQEDSAVYLCASSFYPSVNEQFFGPGTRLTVL.

V usage is TRBV18 and J usage is TRBJ2-7; 11 bases fit TRBD2. V lost 2 bases to trimming and J lost 9 bases; unmatched junction nucleotides: 6. The CDR3 has 14 residues. Germline assignment: CDR1 KGHSH and CDR2 LQKENI. The CDR3 is CASSPTTSGEGQYF. CDR3 coding DNA: TGTGCCAGCTCACCAACGACTAGCGGGGAGGGGCAGTACTTC. Variable domain in full (rest from reference TRBV18 and TRBJ2-7): NAGVMQNPRHLVRRRGQEARLRCSPMKGHSHVYWYRQLPEEGLKFMVYLQKENIIDESGMPKERFSAEFPKEGPSILRIQQVVRGDSAAYFCASSPTTSGEGQYFGPGTRLTVT.

The genes are TRBV7-8 and TRBJ1-5, with D possibly being TRBD1 (6 bases). The CDR3 runs 16 residues. Germline CDR1 and CDR2: SGHVS and FQNEAQ. Trimming pared 2 bases from V and 3 bases from J, leaving 14 bases between. CDR3 in amino acids: CASSLLSRGANQPQHF. The CDR3 bases are TGTGCCAGCAGCTTACTGTCCAGGGGTGCCAATCAGCCCCAGCATTTT.

The chain has TRBV4-1 and TRBJ2-7; no clear D. This CDR3 has 14 residues. In germline, CDR1 is MGHRA, CDR2 YSYEKL. V dropped 0 bases and J dropped 2 bases, with 8 bases sitting between them. The CDR3, as DNA: TGCGCCAGCAGCCAAGACCTATCAACCTACGAGCAGTACTTC. Protein product: CASSQDLSTYEQYF.

V and J are TRBV7-9 and TRBJ1-6; 7 bases map to TRBD1. Per germline, CDR1 SEHNR and CDR2 FQNEAQ (reference sequence). The CDR3 runs to 14 residues. The ends lost 6 bases at V and 11 bases at J; junction bases unmatched: 10. The CDR3 loop reads CASSHDRDGTPLHF. The DNA for the CDR3 is TGTGCCAGCAGTCATGACAGGGACGGAACACCCCTCCACTTT. The whole variable domain, remainder taken from reference TRBV7-9 and TRBJ1-6, is DTGVSQNPRHKITKRGQNVTFRCDPISEHNRLYWYRQTLGQGPEFLTYFQNEAQLEKSRLLSDRFSAERPKGSFSTLEIQRTEQGDSAMYLCASSHDRDGTPLHFGNGTRLTVT.